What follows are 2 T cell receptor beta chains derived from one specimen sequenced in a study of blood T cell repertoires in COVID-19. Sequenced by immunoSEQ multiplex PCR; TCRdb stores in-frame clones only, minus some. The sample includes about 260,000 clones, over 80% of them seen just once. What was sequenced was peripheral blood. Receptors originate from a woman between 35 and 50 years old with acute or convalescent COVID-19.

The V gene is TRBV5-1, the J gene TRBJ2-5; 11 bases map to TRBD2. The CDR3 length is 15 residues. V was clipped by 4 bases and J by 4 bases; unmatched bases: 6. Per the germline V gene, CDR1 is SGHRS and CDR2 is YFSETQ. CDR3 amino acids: CASSRLAGRSETQYF. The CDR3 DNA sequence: TGCGCCAGCAGCCGACTAGCGGGGAGGTCAGAGACCCAGTACTTC.

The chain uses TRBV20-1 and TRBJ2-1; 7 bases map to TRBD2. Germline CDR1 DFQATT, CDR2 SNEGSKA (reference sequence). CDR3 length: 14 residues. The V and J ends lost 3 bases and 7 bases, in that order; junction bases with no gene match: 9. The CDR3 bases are TGCAGTGCTAGTGCGGGACTAATAGGTAATGAGCAGTTCTTC. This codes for CSASAGLIGNEQFF.